This T cell receptor beta chain originates from a study of cytomegalovirus exposure and HLA in healthy donors (dated by TCRdb to the late 2010s). A note on the overall study: In an earlier analysis of 550 to 750 of the donors, less than 350 Gb of sequence data and 117 million unique TCR beta sequences from about 180 million T cells were reported. About 280 gigabases of sequencing data and approximately 80 million unique TCR sequences were included in an early release covering 500 to 750 HLA-typed donors. Of the 398 genotyped donors, approximately 83% fell in the genetic ancestry cluster associated with self-reported Caucasian donors. The study was designed to test whether signatures of past pathogen exposure could be identified by cataloging public T cell receptors. Using immunosequencing, the study profiled T cell repertoires from around 680 subjects and related those repertoires to cytomegalovirus serostatus. A separate validation cohort of roughly 120 different subjects was used in addition to the roughly 670-subject first cohort. High-throughput TCR immunosequencing, statistical association of individual TCRs with disease status, and machine learning were combined to predict cytomegalovirus infection status. To study patterns of TCR occurrence, a later analysis re-analyzed previously published TCR beta repertoires from around 700 donors and added high-resolution HLA genotyping. The later analysis used no new phenotypic data to find candidate immune exposures, relying instead on TCR beta sequences and their occurrence across donors. To decide whether each TCR beta V gene segment behaved as functional or pseudogenic, an earlier analysis of several hundred of the donors relied on high-throughput TCR beta sequencing. Donor age, sex, ethnicity and CMV serostatus were compiled together with the repertoire data. In a later genetic analysis, genome-wide SNP genotypes for about three fifths of the roughly 670 donors were used, and that subset was treated as a discovery cohort. All discovery cohort repertoires had been generated using a single sequencing platform. HLA typing included class I and class II loci at four-digit resolution. Typing coverage differed by locus: A, B, C, DRB1 and DQB1 were typed in about 620-640 donors, DQA1 in 500 to 550, DPA1 in 600 to 610, and DPB1 in just under 480. About five DR-DQ haplotypes were treated as single units for association and clustering because of strong linkage in the cohort. Among under 450 genotyped donors of the cohort, an average of approximately 250,000 unique TCR beta nucleotide sequences were sequenced per donor, roughly 20% of them non-productive. Findings and caveats that apply to the study as a whole: Because HLA typing was unavailable for some donors at each locus, only the typed subset was used in association tests. A later analysis found that HLA-associated TCR beta chains were more clonally expanded and had lower generation probabilities than equally common non-associated chains. Across donors, most TCR sequences were observed very rarely, whereas some public TCRs were present in many individuals. An association between a missense DCLRE1C variant and V-gene and J-gene trimming of TCR beta chains was found in a later genetic analysis and replicated in an independent cohort. A cluster of highly shared sequence variants was judged likely to represent a technical artifact of the sequencing pipeline. Correlated functional status among segregating V segments might reflect linkage disequilibrium, but an unknown experimental factor could not be ruled out. The study gave a list of 150 to 200 TCR beta chains associated with cytomegalovirus. Roughly uniform sequencing depth across donors was assumed in presence/absence analyses, although this assumption may not hold. Immune exposure information for the cohort was limited to CMV serostatus. A later analysis associated 16,951 TCR beta sequences with specific HLA alleles at a false discovery rate of 0.05. In vitro tests confirmed that three of the cytomegalovirus-associated TCR beta chains recognize cytomegalovirus antigens. In a later analysis, TCR association rates were found to vary across HLA loci, with the most associated TCRs seen for DRB1 alleles and the fewest for HLA-C alleles. The classifier was reported to diagnose cytomegalovirus status with high specificity and sensitivity in both the original cohort and the validation cohort. It was suggested by the authors that the approach could potentially be generalized to other disease states and immunological phenotypes. A later analysis reported that several top co-occurrence clusters appeared linked to parvovirus B19, influenza, CMV and Epstein-Barr virus. Some 16 rarely observed V segments, including chromosome 9 orphons, were excluded from the earlier analysis of almost 600 of the donors because counts were too low. In this cohort, only TCR beta chains were sequenced, and detectable features were limited by the absence of alpha or paired-chain data. According to a later genetic analysis, donors in an Asian-associated ancestry cluster had fewer N-insertions in productive TCRs than the approximately 700-donor mean. Because the 87-base-pair reads could not distinguish some IMGT-functional V segments, including TRBV6-2 and TRBV6-3, those segments were excluded. Assigning TCR associations to individual alleles was difficult when HLA alleles, especially DR and DQ, strongly co-occurred. Most CMV-associated TCR beta chains appeared to be HLA-restricted in a later analysis, and the HLA associations seemed to be driven largely by CMV exposure. An earlier analysis of approximately 590 of the donors showed that most TCR beta V segments appeared in productive rearrangements either about 87% or about 30% of the time, which broadly matched IMGT annotations. A further reported finding was that TCR beta sequences accurately predicted the HLA-A and HLA-B alleles for most subjects in the first cohort.

The CDR3, cysteine through phenylalanine, is 14 amino acids long. The only DNA kept is the CDR3, 42 bases in frame from the first base. The germline ends are 9 bases apart after V is trimmed by 0 bases and J by 3 bases. Via the germline V gene, CDR1 is SGHVS and CDR2 FNYEAQ. With regard to this clone: Which antigen it targets is not known. No clone much larger than this one lies a single base away; base qualities are absent.

Library preparation employed the immunoSEQ multiplex PCR assay. The multiplex PCR relied on a mix of 60 forward primers for TCR Vbeta segments and 13 reverse primers for TCR Jbeta segments. The CDR3 region of rearranged TCR beta genes was amplified from genomic DNA by a multiplex PCR assay. The Illumina HiSeq System was used to sequence the amplified TCR beta libraries as 87-base-pair reads. As for the authors' bioinformatics: In a later analysis, roughly 80 million unique TCR beta chains were counted across the 650 to 750 repertoires, and roughly 10 million of these chains were shared by at least two donors. Raw reads were error-corrected and collapsed into unique sequences by a nearest-neighbor algorithm in which closely related sequences were merged to remove PCR and sequencing errors. CDR3 sequences were aligned to IMGT reference sequences to assign V, D and J gene segments. For a sequence to be retained, a match of at least six nucleotides was required to both a V gene segment and a J gene segment. A rearrangement counted as productive if the CDR3 had no stop codons and remained in frame with V and J, and every other rearrangement counted as non-productive. CDR3 was defined according to IMGT convention as the region running from the second conserved V-encoded cysteine to the conserved J-encoded phenylalanine. In an earlier analysis of roughly 580 of the donors, sequences lacking an unambiguous match to a single V gene segment were excluded. In an earlier analysis of several hundred of the donors, V segments were called functional above 56.7% productive rearrangements and were called segregating when the between-donor standard deviation exceeded 5%. A statistical classification framework was built for diagnosing cytomegalovirus status from the catalog of TCR beta chain sequences. A later analysis assigned V and J genes by comparing TCR nucleotide sequences with IMGT/GENE-DB human TR gene sequences. The TCRdist pipeline was used in a later analysis to assign CDR3 sequences and most-parsimonious VDJ recombination scenarios. A later analysis defined each TCR beta chain by its CDR3 amino acid sequence plus V-gene family, and excluded reads lacking a unique V-gene family. In a later analysis, nearly 600 highly shared, low-generation-probability nucleotide sequences were removed to address suspected cross-contamination and a sequencing artifact. In a later analysis, a clonal expansion index was calculated for each public chain from normalized within-repertoire ranks of inferred template counts. Generation probabilities in a later analysis came from a VDJ recombination model fitted to out-of-frame rearrangements, and those results were checked against IGoR. A later analysis scored TCR-TCR, TCR-HLA and TCR-CMV co-occurrence with hypergeometric tests, applying a repertoire-size bias correction to TCR pairs. A later analysis estimated false discovery rates by permuting HLA or CMV assignments 20 times. In a later analysis, co-occurring TCRs were grouped using DBSCAN, with TCRdist sequence similarity added in when clustering inside HLA-allele-positive subsets. For co-occurrence clustering, repertoires with fewer than 30,000 or more than 120,000 public chains were excluded, along with four or five repertoires with anomalous nucleotide sharing. TCRdb took this table from immuneACCESS and kept in-frame rearrangements with V and J called. Such tables lack part of the clones; where checked against another copy, unresolved V genes explain under half of the gap, and the rest is unexplained. V and J calls and clone size are those listed in that table; D and trimming were worked out from the DNA. Recorded for this sample are more than 110,000 clones; around 77% of them occurred a single time. Approximately 2.1% of the sample lies in the top ten.

The cohort comprised some 730 healthy bone marrow donors. All cohort members were sampled while nominally healthy, although unrecorded immune exposures were likely present. The donor tested CMV seronegative, placing the donor among the roughly 350 seronegative members of the cohort. Each donor provided a peripheral blood sample, and peripheral blood mononuclear cells were used for TCR beta sequencing. Genomic DNA was extracted from the blood cell samples with the Qiagen DNeasy Blood Extraction Kit. The receptor comes from a young man in good health and CMV-seronegative. The sequenced sample was PBMCs. The rearrangement joined TRBV7-6 to TRBJ2-7; a tentative D call is TRBD2 (6 bases match). CDR3 protein: CASSLALGGYEQYF. Here is the DNA: TGTGCCAGCAGCTTAGCATTGGGGGGCTACGAGCAGTACTTC.